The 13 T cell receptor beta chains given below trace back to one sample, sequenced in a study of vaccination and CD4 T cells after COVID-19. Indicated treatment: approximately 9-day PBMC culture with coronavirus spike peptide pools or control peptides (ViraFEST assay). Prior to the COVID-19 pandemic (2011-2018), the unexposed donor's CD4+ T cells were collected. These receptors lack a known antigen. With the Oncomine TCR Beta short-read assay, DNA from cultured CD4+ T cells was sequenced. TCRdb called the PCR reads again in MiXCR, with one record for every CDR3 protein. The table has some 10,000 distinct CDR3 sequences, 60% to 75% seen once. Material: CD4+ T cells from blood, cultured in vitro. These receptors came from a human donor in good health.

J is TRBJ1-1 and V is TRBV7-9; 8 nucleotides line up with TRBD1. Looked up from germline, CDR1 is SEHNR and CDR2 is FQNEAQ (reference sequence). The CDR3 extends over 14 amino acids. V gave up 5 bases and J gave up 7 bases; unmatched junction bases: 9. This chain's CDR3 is CASSRIGTGGEAFF. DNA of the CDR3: TGTGCCAGCAGCCGAATTGGGACAGGCGGTGAAGCTTTCTTT.

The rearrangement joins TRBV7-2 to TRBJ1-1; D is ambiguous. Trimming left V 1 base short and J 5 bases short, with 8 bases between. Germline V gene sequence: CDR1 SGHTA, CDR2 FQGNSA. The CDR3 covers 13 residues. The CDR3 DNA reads TGTGCCAGCAGCTTAGTATTGGAGACTGAAGCTTTCTTT. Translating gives CASSLVLETEAFF.

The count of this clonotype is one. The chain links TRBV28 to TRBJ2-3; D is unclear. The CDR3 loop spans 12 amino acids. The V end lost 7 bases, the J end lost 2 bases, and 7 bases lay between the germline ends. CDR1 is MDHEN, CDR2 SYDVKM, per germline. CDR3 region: CASNEYTDTQYF. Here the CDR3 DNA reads TGTGCCAGCAACGAATACACAGATACGCAGTATTTT.

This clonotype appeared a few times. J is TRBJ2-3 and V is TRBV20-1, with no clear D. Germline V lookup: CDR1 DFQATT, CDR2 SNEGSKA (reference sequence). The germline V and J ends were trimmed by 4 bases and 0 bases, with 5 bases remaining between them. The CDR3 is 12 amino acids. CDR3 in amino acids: CSAITSTDTQYF. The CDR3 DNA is TGCAGTGCTATCACAAGCACAGATACGCAGTATTTT.

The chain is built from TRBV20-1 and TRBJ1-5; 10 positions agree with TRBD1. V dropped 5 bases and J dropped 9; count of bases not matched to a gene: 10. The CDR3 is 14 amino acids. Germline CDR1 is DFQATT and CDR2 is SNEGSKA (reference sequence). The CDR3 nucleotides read TGCAGTGCTTCCGGGACAGGGGCAAGGGGGCCCCAGCATTTT. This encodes CSASGTGARGPQHF.

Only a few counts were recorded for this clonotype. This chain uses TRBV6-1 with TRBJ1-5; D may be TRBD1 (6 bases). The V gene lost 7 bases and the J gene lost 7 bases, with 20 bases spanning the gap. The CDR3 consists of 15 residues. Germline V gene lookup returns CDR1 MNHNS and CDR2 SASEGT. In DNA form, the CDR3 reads TGTGCCAGCACCTCACGCACAGGGATCGGCCAGCCCCAGCATTTT. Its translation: CASTSRTGIGQPQHF.

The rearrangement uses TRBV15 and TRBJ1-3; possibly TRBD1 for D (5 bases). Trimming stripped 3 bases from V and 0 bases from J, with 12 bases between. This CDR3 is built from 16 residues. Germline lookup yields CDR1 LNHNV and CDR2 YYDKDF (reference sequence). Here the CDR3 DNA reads TGTGCCACCAGCAGCTGGGGCGGGACCTCTGGAAACACCATATATTTT. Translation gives CATSSWGGTSGNTIYF.

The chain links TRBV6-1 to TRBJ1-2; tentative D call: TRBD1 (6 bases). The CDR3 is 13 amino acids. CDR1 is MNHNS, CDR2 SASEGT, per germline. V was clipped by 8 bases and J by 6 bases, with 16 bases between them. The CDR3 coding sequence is TGTGCCAGCTCCCCGGACAGCAGCCATGGCTACACCTTC. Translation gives CASSPDSSHGYTF.

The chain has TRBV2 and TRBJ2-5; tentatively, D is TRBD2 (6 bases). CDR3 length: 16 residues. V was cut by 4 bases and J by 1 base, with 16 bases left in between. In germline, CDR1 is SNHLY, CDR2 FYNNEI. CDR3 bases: TGTGCCAGCAGTGCTTCTCCGGGACTGAGCCAAGAGACCCAGTACTTC. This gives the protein CASSASPGLSQETQYF.

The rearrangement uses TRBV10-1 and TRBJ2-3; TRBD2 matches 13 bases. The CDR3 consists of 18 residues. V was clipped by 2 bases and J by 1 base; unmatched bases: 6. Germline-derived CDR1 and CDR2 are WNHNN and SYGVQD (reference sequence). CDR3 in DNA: TGCGCCAGCAGTGAGATCCACGGACTAGCGGGGGGCACAGATACGCAGTATTTT. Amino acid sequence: CASSEIHGLAGGTDTQYF.

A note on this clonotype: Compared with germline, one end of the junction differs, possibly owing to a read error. As DNA, the CDR3 is TGTGCCAGCAGCCAAAGTCGGCCGGCAGTACTCCAGCACTTC. Translated, it gives CASSQSRPAVLQHF. The chain couples TRBV7-6 to TRBJ2-7, with no clear D. The CDR3 runs to 14 residues. CDR1 and CDR2 (germline): SGHVS, FNYEAQ.

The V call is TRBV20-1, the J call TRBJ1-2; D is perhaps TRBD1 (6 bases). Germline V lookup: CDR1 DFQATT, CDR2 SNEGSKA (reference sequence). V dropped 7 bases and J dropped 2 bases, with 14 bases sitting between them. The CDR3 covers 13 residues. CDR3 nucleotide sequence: TGCAGTGTGACAGGACTGTCGAACTATGGCTACACCTTC. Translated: CSVTGLSNYGYTF.

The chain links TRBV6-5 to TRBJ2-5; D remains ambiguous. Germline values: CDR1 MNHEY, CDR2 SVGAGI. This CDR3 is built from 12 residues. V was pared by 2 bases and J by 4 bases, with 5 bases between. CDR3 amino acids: CASSYRVETQYF. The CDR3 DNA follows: TGTGCCAGCAGTTACCGGGTAGAGACCCAGTACTTC.